What follows are 22 T cell receptor beta chains derived from one specimen sequenced in a study of cytomegalovirus exposure and HLA in healthy donors. Primers included in the PCR were 60 Vbeta and 13 Jbeta primers. Generated by immunoSEQ multiplex PCR, the TCRdb table keeps only in-frame clones and is missing some. The data contain 35,000 to 45,000 clones, approximately 57% of them singletons. The sequencing sample was made of PBMCs. The receptors originated from a man in his 60s in good health and CMV-seropositive.

The chain carries TRBV7-9 and TRBJ2-1; D might be TRBD1 (6 bases). The length of the CDR3 is 17 residues. Trimming took off 2 bases at V and 6 bases at J, with 20 bases between the two ends. CDR1 is SEHNR, CDR2 FQNEAQ, per germline (reference sequence). In DNA, the CDR3 is TGTGCCAGCAGCTTAAGTTCTGGGGGCGACCTCCTCAATGAGCAGTTCTTC. Its protein product is CASSLSSGGDLLNEQFF.

The chain has TRBV15 and TRBJ2-5, with TRBD2 identical over 10 bases. The germline gives CDR1 LNHNV, CDR2 YYDKDF (reference sequence). The CDR3 covers 17 residues. The J segment lost 5 bases and the V segment lost 4 bases, leaving 13 bases of the junction unmatched. CDR3 sequence (DNA): TGTGCCACCAGCACGCTAGCGGGAGAGGGTAATAAGGAGACCCAGTACTTC. Amino acids: CATSTLAGEGNKETQYF.

The gene calls are TRBV2 and TRBJ2-1; perhaps TRBD2 as D (5 bases). This CDR3 is built from 15 residues. Germline CDR1 is SNHLY and CDR2 is FYNNEI. Between the trimmed V and J ends, which lost 8 bases and 1 base, there was a span of 15 bases. The CDR3 loop is CASRLATSSYNEQFF. The CDR3 DNA sequence: TGTGCCAGCCGCCTGGCAACTAGTTCCTACAATGAGCAGTTCTTC.

The V gene is TRBV6-5, the J gene TRBJ1-2; D not resolved. V was cut by 8 bases and J by 3 bases, with 10 bases left in between. Germline values: CDR1 MNHEY, CDR2 SVGAGI. The CDR3 has 12 residues. As DNA, the CDR3 is TGTGCCAGCTACGGACTGGACTATGGCTACACCTTC. Translating gives CASYGLDYGYTF.

The rearrangement joins TRBV5-1 to TRBJ2-1; 8 nucleotides agree with TRBD2. Germline CDR1 is SGHRS and CDR2 is YFSETQ. With 3 bases clipped from V and 14 bases from J, the junction kept 10 bases outside the gene matches. This CDR3 is 13 amino acids long. The CDR3 nucleotides are TGCGCCAGCAGCTCCACTACCGGGACTAGGGAGTTCTTC. Amino acid sequence: CASSSTTGTREFF.

The chain uses TRBV7-3 and TRBJ2-2; D might be TRBD2 (5 bases). The CDR3 spans 15 residues. CDR1 and CDR2 from the germline V gene are SGHTA and FQGTGA. V was trimmed by 1 base and J by 1 base, leaving 7 bases between them. The CDR3 protein is CASSLNGKNTGELFF. The CDR3 DNA follows: TGTGCCAGCAGCTTAAACGGGAAGAACACCGGGGAGCTGTTTTTT.

This clone was detected once. The chain is built from TRBV5-1 and TRBJ2-2; a weak D match, TRBD1 (5 bases). This CDR3 comprises 17 residues. The V gene's germline CDR1 is SGHRS and CDR2 YFSETQ. V lost 3 bases and J lost 2, with 17 bases in between. DNA for the CDR3: TGCGCCAGCAGCTCCCCGGCAGGGAAAATTAACACCGGGGAGCTGTTTTTT. It codes for CASSSPAGKINTGELFF.

The V and J genes are TRBV29-1 and TRBJ2-3, with a tentative D call TRBD2 (7 bases). The CDR3 totals 13 residues. The germline V gene has CDR1 SQVTM and CDR2 ANQGSEA. Trimming removed 7 bases at V and 6 bases at J, with 17 bases between. CDR3 protein: CSGILGGGDTQYF. The CDR3 DNA reads as TGCAGCGGCATTCTGGGGGGGGGCGATACGCAGTATTTT.

This chain links TRBV7-9 with TRBJ2-7, with D possibly matching TRBD2 (5 bases). The V end lost 4 bases, the J end lost 4 bases, and 20 bases lay between the germline ends. CDR1 and CDR2 (germline): SEHNR, FQNEAQ (reference sequence). The CDR3 runs to 16 residues. Written as DNA, the CDR3 is TGTGCCAGCAGCTCTCACCCCACTCAGCGGCCTTACGAGCAGTACTTC. Translated, it gives CASSSHPTQRPYEQYF.

J is TRBJ2-3 and V is TRBV29-1; TRBD1 aligns across 10 bases. V shed 2 bases, J shed 4 bases, and the junction held 6 bases outside the gene matches. CDR3 length: 15 residues. Looked up from germline, CDR1 is SQVTM and CDR2 is ANQGSEA. CDR3 DNA sequence: TGCAGCGTTGAACGGGGACAGGGGTGGGCAGATACGCAGTATTTT. It yields the protein CSVERGQGWADTQYF.

This clone has a single count. This chain connects TRBV5-4 to TRBJ2-3; TRBD1 might be the D (6 bases). The CDR3 loop spans 14 amino acids. Between the trimmed V and J ends, which lost 4 bases and 1 base, there was a span of 10 bases. Germline-derived CDR1 and CDR2 are SGHNT and YYREEE (reference sequence). The CDR3 sequence is CASSVSGGTDTQYF. The DNA for the CDR3 is TGTGCCAGCAGCGTCTCAGGGGGCACAGATACGCAGTATTTT.

In its sample, this clone was seen a few times. This chain joins TRBV4-3 and TRBJ2-2; 11 bases align to TRBD2. The CDR3 contains 17 residues. CDR1 is LGHNA and CDR2 is YSLEER in the germline V gene. Unmatched junction bases numbered 4, after V lost 3 bases and J lost 1 base. CDR3 nucleotides: TGCGCCAGCAGCCAGGATGGACTAGCGGGGAACACCGGGGAGCTGTTTTTT. Translated, it gives CASSQDGLAGNTGELFF.

The V call is TRBV7-2, the J call TRBJ2-5; 13 positions agree with TRBD2. The CDR3 spans 16 residues. The germline gives CDR1 SGHTA, CDR2 FQGNSA. The junction had 8 bases not matched to a gene; V was cut back by 5 bases and J by 5 bases. In DNA form, the CDR3 reads TGTGCCAGCAGCCCCAGGACTAGCGGGAGCGGGGAGACCCAGTACTTC. Amino acids: CASSPRTSGSGETQYF. Supplemented by reference TRBV7-2 and TRBJ2-5, the full variable domain reads GAGVSQSPSNKVTEKGKDVELRCDPISGHTALYWYRQSLGQGLEFLIYFQGNSAPDKSGLPSDRFSAERTGGSVSTLTIQRTQQEDSAVYLCASSPRTSGSGETQYFGPGTRLLVL.

This rearrangement joins TRBV30 to TRBJ1-1; tentative D call: TRBD1 (5 bases). The CDR3 sequence is 14 residues long. The germline V gene has CDR1 GTSNPN and CDR2 SVGIG (reference sequence). Trimming took off 2 bases at V and 2 bases at J, with 12 bases between the two ends. The DNA of the CDR3 is TGTGCCTGGAGTATTGGACACGCTAACACTGAAGCTTTCTTT. Translation gives CAWSIGHANTEAFF.

V is TRBV18 and J is TRBJ2-1, with D possibly TRBD1 on 5 matching bases. The V and J ends lost 4 bases and 7 bases respectively, with 20 bases between them. The CDR3 totals 16 residues. CDR1 and CDR2 (germline): KGHSH, LQKENI. CDR3 sequence: CASSLKTVPPGNEQFF. DNA of the CDR3: TGTGCCAGCTCACTCAAGACAGTACCTCCAGGGAATGAGCAGTTCTTC. The whole variable domain, remainder taken from reference TRBV18 and TRBJ2-1, is NAGVMQNPRHLVRRRGQEARLRCSPMKGHSHVYWYRQLPEEGLKFMVYLQKENIIDESGMPKERFSAEFPKEGPSILRIQQVVRGDSAAYFCASSLKTVPPGNEQFFGPGTRLTVL.

The chain recombines TRBV7-8 with TRBJ2-5; 10 bases agree with TRBD1. This CDR3 comprises 17 residues. The ends lost 4 bases at V and 2 bases at J; junction bases unmatched: 10. CDR1 and CDR2 (germline): SGHVS, FQNEAQ. Written as DNA, the CDR3 is TGTGCCAGCAGCTGGTTAGCGGGACAGGGGCATCAAGAGACCCAGTACTTC. This sequence encodes CASSWLAGQGHQETQYF.

Note on this clone: One end of the junction is discordant with germline, which a read error may explain. The chain links TRBV7-2 to TRBJ2-5, with D maybe TRBD2 (5 bases). Germline V lookup: CDR1 SGHTA, CDR2 FQGNSA. There are 16 residues in the CDR3. CDR3 loop: CASSLGFGAVQEAQYF. Here the CDR3 DNA reads TGTGCCAGCAGCTTAGGGTTCGGAGCGGTTCAAGAGGCCCAGTACTTC. Full variable domain (remainder filled in from reference TRBV7-2 and TRBJ2-5): GAGVSQSPSNKVTEKGKDVELRCDPISGHTALYWYRQSLGQGLEFLIYFQGNSAPDKSGLPSDRFSAERTGGSVSTLTIQRTQQEDSAVYLCASSLGFGAVQEAQYFGPGTRLLVL.

This clone was detected once. This rearrangement joins TRBV9 to TRBJ2-1; 10 nucleotides match TRBD1. The CDR3 loop spans 20 amino acids. The trim removed 4 bases at V and 7 bases at J, leaving 23 bases unmatched. Germline assignment: CDR1 SGDLS and CDR2 YYNGEE. CDR3 loop: CASSPRQGASGNVPRNEQFF. In DNA form, the CDR3 reads TGTGCCAGCAGCCCACGACAGGGGGCCAGCGGGAATGTCCCGAGGAATGAGCAGTTCTTC.

The genes are TRBV5-1 and TRBJ2-5; 7 nucleotides match TRBD1. V was pared by 5 bases and J by 5 bases, with 12 bases of the junction left unmatched. The CDR3 is 15 residues long. Germline CDR1 reads SGHRS; CDR2 reads YFSETQ. The CDR3 reads CASRGQITRPETQYF. The CDR3 nucleotides are TGCGCCAGCAGGGGACAGATAACCCGGCCGGAGACCCAGTACTTC. Full variable domain (remainder filled in from reference TRBV5-1 and TRBJ2-5): KAGVTQTPRYLIKTRGQQVTLSCSPISGHRSVSWYQQTPGQGLQFLFEYFSETQRNKGNFPGRFSGRQFSNSRSEMNVSTLELGDSALYLCASRGQITRPETQYFGPGTRLLVL.

In this sample, this clone turned up a few times. This chain joins TRBV11-3 and TRBJ2-5; tentative D call: TRBD1 (6 bases). Looked up from germline, CDR1 is SGHNT and CDR2 is YENEEA. The CDR3 contains 13 residues. V lost 5 bases and J 2 bases, leaving 9 bases between the germline ends. The CDR3: CASSATGQETQYF. The CDR3 DNA follows: TGTGCCAGCAGCGCCACAGGGCAAGAGACCCAGTACTTC.

Here the CDR3 reads CASSQALGGDEQFF. CDR3 sequence (DNA): TGCGCCAGCAGCCAAGCACTAGGTGGCGATGAGCAGTTCTTC. The gene calls are TRBV4-1 and TRBJ2-1, with a possible D match to TRBD2 (5 bases). This CDR3 contains 14 residues. In germline, CDR1 is MGHRA, CDR2 YSYEKL. Trimming took 1 base from V and 8 from J, leaving 12 bases between them.

The chain joins TRBV27 to TRBJ2-7; 7 nucleotides line up with TRBD2. Trimming took 6 bases from V and 2 from J; bases not matched to a gene: 10. CDR3 size: 15 residues. Germline V CDR1 and CDR2: MNHEY, SMNVEV (reference sequence). As DNA, the CDR3 is TGTGCCAGCAGCCTCGGGGCGGGAGTAACCTACGAGCAGTACTTC. Its translation is CASSLGAGVTYEQYF.